This T cell receptor beta chain was recorded in a study of T-cell reconstitution after alpha-beta-depleted transplantation in children. Preparation of the TCRbeta library involved a method that used unique molecular identifiers. TCRdb called the PCR reads again in MiXCR, with one record for every CDR3 protein. The top ten clones hold under 5.5% of a sample with a few hundred thousand distinct CDR3 sequences, 20% to 30% of them seen once. This clonotype was seen a few times. The antigen is undetermined. Regarding the study as a whole: T-cell counts and diversity at one year post-transplant came mainly from newly produced T cells.

The junction had 13 bases not matched to a gene; V was cut back by 1 base and J by 12 bases. Germline CDR1 is SGHTA and CDR2 is FQGNSA. The CDR3 totals 15 residues. Sequenced here: PBMCs, mostly from graft donor cells, sampled 360 days after TCRalphabeta/CD19-depleted stem cell transplant. The clonotype was recovered from a female patient between 2 and 15 years old who had a stem cell transplant for congenital amegakaryocytic thrombocytopenia, so the T cells may come from the graft donor. The chain carries TRBV7-2 and TRBJ2-7; TRBD2 matches at 9 bases. This chain's CDR3 is CASSLVPSGAMMPYF. The CDR3 DNA follows: TGTGCCAGCAGCTTAGTCCCTAGCGGGGCGATGATGCCGTACTTC.